The following is a T cell receptor (beta chain) sequence with its context. Its antigen is still unknown. Per the germline V gene, CDR1 is SGDLS and CDR2 is YYNGEE. Between the trimmed V and J ends, which lost 0 bases and 7 bases, there was a span of 14 bases. The length of the CDR3 is 15 residues. This specimen comes from a study of CD8+CD57+ T cells in acquired aplastic anemia. The study's findings and limits: Roughly 28 was the count of CD8+ CDR3 sequences that patients shared with controls. Any difference that existed in CD8+ Simpson's diversity between patients and controls was not significant.

It was genomic DNA that served as the template for profiling TCR beta VDJ and CDR3. A single record per CDR3 protein comes from TCRdb applying MiXCR to the reads. This sample carries approximately 260,000 distinct CDR3 sequences, roughly 82% of them seen once, and the ten largest clones take around 40%. CD8+CD57+ cell expansion, shown by flow cytometry, had occurred in the patients selected for sequencing. Severe acquired aplastic anemia was diagnosed in all patients. Sequencing was carried out using sorted CD4+, CD8+, or CD8+CD57+ T cells (not recorded which) from PBMCs. The chain links TRBV9 to TRBJ2-1; D may be TRBD1 or TRBD2 (6 bases each). This TCR derives from a human donor with aplastic anemia. CDR3 sequence (DNA): TGTGCCAGCAGCGTAGACCGGGGGCTTAAGAATGAGCAGTTCTTC. This encodes CASSVDRGLKNEQFF.